This is a list of T cell receptor beta chains from one sample in a study of T cells in Graves' hyperthyroidism and ophthalmopathy. TCRdb re-called the multiplex PCR reads with MiXCR, one entry per CDR3 protein. The sample consists of under 450,000 distinct CDR3 sequences, 15% to 17% of them appearing once. The specimen was blood. The receptors stem from a woman aged 18-35 years with Graves' hyperthyroidism. Each CDR3 is given with its conserved first and last residue.

TRBV29-1	TRBJ2-1	CSLMGLAGGSRVYNEQFF
TRBV29-1	TRBJ2-5	CSAIGLAGVWETQYF
TRBV3-1	TRBJ1-1	CASRPSDRGVAEAFF
TRBV6-1	TRBJ2-7	CASLDGHEQYF
TRBV5-1	TRBJ2-5	CASSLTADRVGETQYF
TRBV5-1	TRBJ2-1	CASSPAGEGVNNNEQFF
TRBV6-1	TRBJ2-1	CASSEPWGGHNEQFF
TRBV12-3/TRBV12-4	TRBJ2-7	CASRHREAYEQYF
TRBV20-1	TRBJ2-3	CSARDILAGGRADTQYF
TRBV3-1	TRBJ2-7	CASSPTWTAYEQYF
TRBV15	TRBJ2-3	CATSRKPRGLGTDTQYF
TRBV2	TRBJ1-5	CASSEGTRRQPQHF
TRBV5-4	TRBJ2-1	CASSLPSGPYNEQFF
TRBV19	TRBJ2-5	CVSSMPRGRGPETQYF
TRBV6-1	TRBJ2-4	CASSDLAGNIQYF
TRBV15	TRBJ2-1	CATSRDRRGRDEQFF
TRBV12-3/TRBV12-4	TRBJ2-2	CASSFPRASNTGELFF
TRBV9	TRBJ2-6	CASSVAKGPMSSGANVLTF
TRBV6-1	TRBJ1-4	CASSSLVNEKLFF
TRBV27	TRBJ2-2	CASRNRGQGTGELFF
TRBV6-5	TRBJ1-2	CASSYSWGYGYTF
TRBV6-1	TRBJ2-7	CASNRDRGSYEQYF
TRBV27	TRBJ2-3	CASSPEGARSTDTQYF
TRBV18	TRBJ2-3	CASSPGVSRTGDTQYF
TRBV10-3	TRBJ1-5	CAIASTGDNQPQHF
TRBV29-1	TRBJ2-7	CSVEHRDYEQYF
TRBV2	TRBJ1-6	CASSRGQGNSPLHF
TRBV6-4	TRBJ1-5	CASTYAKPGRSQHF
TRBV5-5	TRBJ1-5	CASSLSGTGLNQPQHF
TRBV19	TRBJ2-7	CASTVGGTYEQYF
TRBV2	TRBJ2-5	CASSDGLAGKETQYF
TRBV6-5	TRBJ1-5	CASSYCQPQHF
TRBV6-1	TRBJ2-2	CASGTGGDTGELFF
TRBV30	TRBJ2-3	CAWSHTDTQYF
TRBV11-2	TRBJ2-3	CASSLAGGQDTQYF
TRBV6-5	TRBJ2-5	CASSYSVRGGSETQYF
TRBV27	TRBJ2-1	CASRGAGTHNEQFF
TRBV20-1	TRBJ2-5	CSAIDRGETQYF
TRBV12-3/TRBV12-4	TRBJ2-7	CASSLSLGGVYEQYF
TRBV7-2	TRBJ2-7	CASSLGRTVTYEQYF
TRBV11-2	TRBJ2-1	CASSPRTSGGEQYNEQFF
TRBV6-1	TRBJ2-7	CASSDSVHYEQYF
TRBV19	TRBJ1-4	CASTPGTPEKLFF
TRBV28	TRBJ1-2	CASSPGGTNYGYTF
TRBV9	TRBJ2-1	CASSLSGGPTNEQFF
TRBV10-3	TRBJ2-2	CAISESGRDTGELFF
TRBV2	TRBJ1-1	CASSEFRGGSGTEAFF
TRBV5-1	TRBJ2-1	CASSLARLGSNEQFF
TRBV7-9	TRBJ2-5	CASRPGTAARETQYF
TRBV11-2	TRBJ2-1	CASSLKAGGSYNEQFF
TRBV7-3	TRBJ1-2	CASSPDGARVRLGYTF
TRBV28	TRBJ2-7	CASHPRGGTYEQYF
TRBV12-3/TRBV12-4	TRBJ1-3	CASSFREGHTIYF
TRBV5-6	TRBJ2-7	CASSLPGTPSYEQYF
TRBV12-3/TRBV12-4	TRBJ2-1	CASSLRQGYNEQFF